The 17 T cell receptor beta chains reported below all come from one sample, sequenced in a study of Ad26.COV2.S vaccination and SARS-CoV-2 variants (dated by TCRdb to the early 2020s). The library came from the immunoSEQ multiplex PCR assay. TCRdb took over this immuneACCESS table, retaining in-frame rearrangements with V and J assigned. Such tables are incomplete; in checked studies, under half of the missing clones stem from an unresolved V gene, and the remainder is unexplained. The sample profile shows a few hundred thousand clones; about 90% of them were found once. The ten largest make up roughly 6% of the sample. In light of the paper, this sample's treatment or condition label describes: some 19 received Ad26.COV2.S at low or high dose, single or two shots; several received placebo; per-sample allocation not given. Repertoires of vaccine and placebo recipients were sequenced from samples collected on day 63 after the first injection.

The material sequenced was peripheral blood, taken in a trial of Ad26.COV2.S vaccine versus placebo. The source is a person between 18 and 65 years old who received the Ad26.COV2.S COVID-19 vaccine or a placebo.

The V gene is TRBV28, the J gene TRBJ1-1; perhaps TRBD1 as D (6 bases). The ends were cut back, 7 bases at V and 1 base at J, with 13 bases in the middle. This CDR3 has 14 amino acids. Germline-derived CDR1 and CDR2 are MDHEN and SYDVKM. Written as DNA, the CDR3 is TGTGCCAGCATGACAGGTAGTGCGAACACTGAAGCTTTCTTT. It translates to CASMTGSANTEAFF.

The chain uses TRBV28 and TRBJ2-1; D uncertain. The CDR3 totals 16 residues. Trimming left V 7 bases short and J 6 bases short, with 22 bases between. Germline values: CDR1 MDHEN, CDR2 SYDVKM. CDR3 coding DNA: TGTGCCAGCATCTTAGGGATAGCCACAGTGGGCAATGAGCAGTTCTTC. Its translation: CASILGIATVGNEQFF.

The chain couples TRBV30 to TRBJ1-1, with D perhaps TRBD1 (6 bases). Germline V gene sequence: CDR1 GTSNPN, CDR2 SVGIG (reference sequence). Trimming took 4 bases from V and 4 from J, leaving 16 bases between them. There are 14 residues in the CDR3. This chain's CDR3 is CAWTLGGRGTEAFF. The CDR3 bases are TGTGCCTGGACCTTGGGGGGGCGAGGCACTGAAGCTTTCTTT.

The V gene is TRBV5-1, the J gene TRBJ2-1; a weak D match, TRBD1 (5 bases). This CDR3 has 15 amino acids. CDR1 and CDR2 (germline): SGHRS, YFSETQ. Trimming cost V 0 bases and J 2 bases, with 9 bases left between them. The CDR3 protein is CASSLEGVAYNEQFF. CDR3 nucleotide sequence: TGCGCCAGCAGCTTGGAAGGGGTGGCCTACAATGAGCAGTTCTTC.

This clone occurred a few times. The chain carries TRBV11-3 and TRBJ2-3; tentatively, D is TRBD1 (5 bases). Germline V lookup: CDR1 SGHNT, CDR2 YENEEA. The CDR3 is made up of 15 amino acids. Trimming removed 5 bases from V and 7 bases from J, with 19 bases in between. The CDR3 loop is CASSTGLPLGNTQYF. The DNA of the CDR3 is TGTGCCAGCAGCACAGGCCTGCCCCTAGGGAATACGCAGTATTTT.

This sequence joins TRBV7-3 and TRBJ2-1, with D possibly being TRBD2 (6 bases). Trimming pared 7 bases from V and 5 bases from J, leaving 12 bases between. Germline-derived CDR1 and CDR2 are SGHTA and FQGTGA. The CDR3 sequence is 13 residues long. The CDR3 coding sequence is TGTGCCAGCACCCTCGGCGGGGACAATGAGCAGTTCTTC. It translates to CASTLGGDNEQFF.

The gene calls are TRBV5-1 and TRBJ2-2, with a weak D call TRBD1 (5 bases). Between the trimmed V and J ends, which lost 0 bases and 1 base, there was a span of 13 bases. The CDR3 loop spans 17 amino acids. Germline values: CDR1 SGHRS, CDR2 YFSETQ. CDR3 DNA sequence: TGCGCCAGCAGCTTGGCCTTTTTAGGACAGAACACCGGGGAGCTGTTTTTT. Amino acids: CASSLAFLGQNTGELFF.

The V gene is TRBV18, the J gene TRBJ1-5; D call uncertain. V was trimmed by 6 bases and J by 5 bases, leaving 11 bases between them. The CDR3 is 13 amino acids. Per germline, CDR1 KGHSH and CDR2 LQKENI. The CDR3 spells CASSPSPDQPQHF. CDR3 nucleotide sequence: TGTGCCAGCTCGCCGTCCCCAGATCAGCCCCAGCATTTT.

This sequence joins TRBV28 and TRBJ1-5; possible D gene TRBD1, 5 bases. V was pared by 2 bases and J by 3 bases, with 11 bases between. This CDR3 region has 15 residues. Per the germline V gene, CDR1 is MDHEN and CDR2 is SYDVKM. CDR3 in amino acids: CASSLQGDNNQPQHF. CDR3 sequence (DNA): TGTGCCAGCAGTTTACAAGGGGATAACAATCAGCCCCAGCATTTT. The whole variable domain, remainder taken from reference TRBV28 and TRBJ1-5, is DVKVTQSSRYLVKRTGEKVFLECVQDMDHENMFWYRQDPGLGLRLIYFSYDVKMKEKGDIPEGYSVSREKKERFSLILESASTNQTSMYLCASSLQGDNNQPQHFGDGTRLSIL.

This clone has a single count. The chain is built from TRBV4-3 and TRBJ1-2; D call uncertain. V lost 0 bases and J lost 0, with 8 bases in between. Germline V lookup: CDR1 LGHNA, CDR2 YSLEER. This CDR3 contains 15 residues. The CDR3 nucleotides are TGCGCCAGCAGCCAAGAAGGGTGGGCTAACTATGGCTACACCTTC. Translated, it gives CASSQEGWANYGYTF.

The chain is built from TRBV29-1 and TRBJ2-3, with D possibly matching TRBD1 (5 bases). CDR3 size: 12 residues. The germline V gene encodes CDR1 SQVTM and CDR2 ANQGSEA. The V gene lost 7 bases and the J gene lost 5 bases, with 13 bases spanning the gap. The CDR3 spells CSGGEEGDTQYF. In nucleotides, the CDR3 is TGCAGCGGGGGCGAGGAAGGAGATACGCAGTATTTT.

Of note for this clone: Additional DNA sequences in this sample encode the identical CDR3. V and J are TRBV9 and TRBJ2-1, with no clear D. Germline values: CDR1 SGDLS, CDR2 YYNGEE. This CDR3 has 11 residues. V dropped 3 bases and J dropped 6 bases, with 4 bases sitting between them. In nucleotides, the CDR3 is TGTGCCAGCAGCGCATCCAATGAGCAGTTCTTC. Translating gives CASSASNEQFF.

The J gene is TRBJ2-7, the V gene TRBV28, with 8 bases identical to TRBD1. The CDR3 extends over 15 amino acids. J gave up 3 bases and V 7 bases, and 11 bases lay outside the gene matches. CDR1 is MDHEN and CDR2 is SYDVKM in the germline V gene. The CDR3 coding sequence is TGTGCCAGCACCACCAGTCCGACAGGGGTCTACGAGCAGTACTTC. It specifies CASTTSPTGVYEQYF.

The chain joins TRBV7-9 to TRBJ2-3, with TRBD2 matching 11 bases. Germline CDR1 reads SEHNR; CDR2 reads FQNEAQ (reference sequence). V was clipped by 1 base and J by 0 bases; unmatched bases: 3. CDR3 size: 17 residues. In nucleotides, the CDR3 is TGTGCCAGCAGCTTAGGGCTAGCGGGAGGTAGCACAGATACGCAGTATTTT. It translates to CASSLGLAGGSTDTQYF. Full variable domain (outside the CDR3, taken from reference TRBV7-9 and TRBJ2-3): DTGVSQNPRHKITKRGQNVTFRCDPISEHNRLYWYRQTLGQGPEFLTYFQNEAQLEKSRLLSDRFSAERPKGSFSTLEIQRTEQGDSAMYLCASSLGLAGGSTDTQYFGPGTRLTVL.

This chain uses TRBV7-9 with TRBJ1-4; D remains ambiguous. Trimming cost V 1 base and J 5 bases, with 8 bases left between them. The germline gives CDR1 SEHNR, CDR2 FQNEAQ (reference sequence). The CDR3 runs to 14 residues. As DNA, the CDR3 is TGTGCCAGCAGCTTAGTAACGGGGAATGAAAAACTGTTTTTT. Amino acids: CASSLVTGNEKLFF.

The genes are TRBV5-1 and TRBJ2-1, with 9 bases aligning to TRBD2. The CDR3 runs to 16 residues. Germline V gives CDR1 SGHRS, CDR2 YFSETQ. V dropped 1 base and J dropped 6; count of bases not matched to a gene: 8. This CDR3 reads CASSLLAGTWSNEQFF. The CDR3 DNA follows: TGCGCCAGCAGCTTGCTAGCGGGGACGTGGAGCAATGAGCAGTTCTTC.

The rearrangement links TRBV7-9 to TRBJ2-2, with 8 bases matching TRBD1. Germline V gene data show CDR1 as SEHNR and CDR2 as FQNEAQ (reference sequence). The CDR3 loop spans 14 amino acids. The J segment lost 5 bases and the V segment lost 6 bases, leaving 5 bases of the junction unmatched. The CDR3 reads CASRQTGATGELFF. The CDR3 nucleotides are TGTGCCAGCAGACAGACAGGGGCGACCGGGGAGCTGTTTTTT.